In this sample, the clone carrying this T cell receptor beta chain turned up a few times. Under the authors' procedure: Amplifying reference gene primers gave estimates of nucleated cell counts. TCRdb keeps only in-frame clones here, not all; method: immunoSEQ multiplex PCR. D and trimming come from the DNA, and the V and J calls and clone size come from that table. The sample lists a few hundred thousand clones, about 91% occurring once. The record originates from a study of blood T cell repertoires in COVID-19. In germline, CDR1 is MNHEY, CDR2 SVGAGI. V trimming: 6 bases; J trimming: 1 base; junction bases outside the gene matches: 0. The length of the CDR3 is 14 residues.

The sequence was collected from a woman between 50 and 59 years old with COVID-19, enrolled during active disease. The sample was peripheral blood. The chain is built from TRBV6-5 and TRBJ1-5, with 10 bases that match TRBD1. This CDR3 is CASRGQGSNQPQHF. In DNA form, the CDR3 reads TGTGCCAGCAGGGGACAGGGGAGCAATCAGCCCCAGCATTTT.